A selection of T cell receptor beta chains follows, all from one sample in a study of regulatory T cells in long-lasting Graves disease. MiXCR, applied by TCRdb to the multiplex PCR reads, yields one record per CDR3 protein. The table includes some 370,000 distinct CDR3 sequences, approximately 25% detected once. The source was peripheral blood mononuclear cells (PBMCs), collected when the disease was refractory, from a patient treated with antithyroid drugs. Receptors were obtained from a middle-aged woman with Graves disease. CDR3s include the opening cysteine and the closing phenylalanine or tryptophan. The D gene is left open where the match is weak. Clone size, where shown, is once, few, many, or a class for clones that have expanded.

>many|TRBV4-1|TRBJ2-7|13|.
CASSQASSYEQYF
TGCGCCAGCAGCCAAGCCAGTTCCTACGAGCAGTACTTC
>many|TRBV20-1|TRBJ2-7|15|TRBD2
CSARDWAGASYEQYF
TGCAGTGCTAGAGATTGGGCGGGAGCGAGCTACGAGCAGTACTTC
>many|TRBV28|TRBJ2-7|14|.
CASSSPGKPYEQYF
TGTGCCAGCAGCTCACCCGGCAAGCCCTACGAGCAGTACTTC
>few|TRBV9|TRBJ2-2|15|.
CASRGTSANTGELFF
TGTGCCAGCAGAGGGACGTCCGCGAACACCGGGGAGCTGTTTTTT
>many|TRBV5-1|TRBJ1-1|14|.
CASSRTTQNTEAFF
TGCGCCAGCAGCCGCACGACACAGAACACTGAAGCTTTCTTT
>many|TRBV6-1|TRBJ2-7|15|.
CASHPARTSPYEQYF
TGTGCCAGCCATCCGGCCCGAACCTCCCCCTACGAGCAGTACTTC
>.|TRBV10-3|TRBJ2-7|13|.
CAIFSGNSYGQYF
TGTGCCATCTTTAGCGGCAACTCCTACGGGCAGTACTTC
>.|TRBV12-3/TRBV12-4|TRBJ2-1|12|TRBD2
CASSSGSSEQFF
TGTGCCAGCTCTAGCGGGAGCAGTGAGCAGTTCTTC
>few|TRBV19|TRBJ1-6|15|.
CASNEGGSYNSPLHF
TGTGCCAGTAACGAGGGCGGCTCCTATAATTCACCCCTCCACTTT
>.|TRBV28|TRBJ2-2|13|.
CASSPGGAGELFF
TGTGCCAGCAGTCCCGGAGGTGCCGGGGAGCTGTTTTTT
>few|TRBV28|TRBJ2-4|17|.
CASSTPGRHLAKNIQYF
TGTGCCAGCAGTACCCCAGGAAGGCATCTAGCCAAAAACATTCAGTACTTC
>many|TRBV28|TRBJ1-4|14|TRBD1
CASRSRQGLVKLFF
TGTGCCAGCAGATCCCGACAGGGTCTCGTAAAACTGTTTTTT
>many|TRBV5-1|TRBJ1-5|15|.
CASSLGGSGNQPQHF
TGTGCCAGCAGCTTGGGGGGGTCGGGCAATCAGCCCCAGCATTTT
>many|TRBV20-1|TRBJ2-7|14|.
CSARDLRLRYEQYF
TGCAGTGCTAGAGATCTGAGACTCCGCTACGAGCAGTACTTC
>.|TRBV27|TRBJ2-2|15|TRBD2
CASSASGANTGELFF
TGTGCCAGCAGTGCTAGCGGGGCGAACACCGGGGAGCTGTTTTTT
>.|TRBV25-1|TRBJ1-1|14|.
CASSARTVYAEAFF
TGTGCCAGCAGTGCGAGGACGGTTTATGCTGAAGCTTTCTTT
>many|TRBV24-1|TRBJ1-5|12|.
CATSDYGQPQHF
TGTGCCACCAGTGATTACGGTCAGCCCCAGCATTTT
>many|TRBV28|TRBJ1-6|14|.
CASGGPLANSPLHF
TGTGCCAGCGGGGGGCCCCTTGCAAATTCACCCCTCCACTTT
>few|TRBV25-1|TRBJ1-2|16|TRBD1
CASSAPQGADDYGYTF
TGTGCCAGCAGTGCCCCTCAGGGGGCGGACGACTATGGCTACACCTTC
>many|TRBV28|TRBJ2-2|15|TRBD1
CASRGRQGLTGELFF
TGTGCCAGCAGGGGGAGACAGGGCCTCACCGGGGAGCTGTTTTTT
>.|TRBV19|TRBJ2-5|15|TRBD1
CASSLTGGHRETQYF
TGTGCCAGTAGCTTGACAGGGGGTCATCGGGAGACCCAGTACTTC
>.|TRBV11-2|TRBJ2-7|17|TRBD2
CASSLFPRGRAPHEQYF
TGTGCCAGCAGCTTATTCCCCCGCGGGAGGGCCCCCCACGAGCAGTACTTC
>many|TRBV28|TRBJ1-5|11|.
CASSWNQPQHF
TGTGCCAGCAGTTGGAATCAGCCCCAGCATTTT
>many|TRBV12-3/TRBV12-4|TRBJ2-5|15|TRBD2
CASSPMGLVKETQYF
TGTGCCAGCAGTCCTATGGGACTAGTGAAGGAGACCCAGTACTTC
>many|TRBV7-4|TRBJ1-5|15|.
CASSPSDGRVQPQHF
TGTGCCAGCAGCCCTTCCGACGGGCGAGTCCAGCCCCAGCATTTT
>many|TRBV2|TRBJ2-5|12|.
CASSERRETQYF
TGTGCCAGCAGTGAACGTCGAGAGACCCAGTACTTC
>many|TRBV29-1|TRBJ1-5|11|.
CSVGSEGFQHF
TGCAGCGTTGGCTCGGAAGGATTCCAGCATTTT
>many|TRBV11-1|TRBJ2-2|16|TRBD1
CASSLTGTGLPEELFF
TGTGCCAGCAGCTTAACCGGGACAGGGCTCCCGGAGGAGCTGTTTTTT
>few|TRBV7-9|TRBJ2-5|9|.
CALGETQYF
TGTGCCCTTGGGGAGACCCAGTACTTC
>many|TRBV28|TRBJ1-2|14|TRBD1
CASSRQGAPYGYTF
TGTGCCAGCAGCAGACAGGGGGCGCCCTATGGCTACACCTTC
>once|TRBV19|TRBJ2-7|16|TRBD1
CASSIDPDRPPYEQYF
TGTGCCAGTAGTATAGACCCGGACAGGCCACCCTACGAGCAGTACTTC
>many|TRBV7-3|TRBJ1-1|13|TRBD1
CASSNQGGQKAFF
TGTGCCAGCAGCAACCAGGGGGGGCAGAAAGCTTTCTTT